Presented here are 11 T cell receptor beta chains from one specimen sequenced in a study of T cells in localized non-small cell lung cancer. Generated by immunoSEQ multiplex PCR, the TCRdb table keeps only in-frame clones and is missing some. The table has approximately 41,000 clones, approximately 86% seen once. The sample in question was peripheral blood, obtained before any cancer treatment. The receptors come from a woman aged 18-49 years with stage III lung adenocarcinoma.

The chain couples TRBV6-4 to TRBJ1-3, with D unclear. The CDR3 runs 15 residues. V was clipped by 6 bases and J by 5 bases, with 17 bases between them. Per the germline V gene, CDR1 is MRHNA and CDR2 is SNTAGT. CDR3 residues: CASRGPDESRNTIYF. The DNA of the CDR3 is TGTGCCAGCAGGGGCCCGGACGAGAGTAGAAACACCATATATTTT.

The chain employs TRBV6-5 and TRBJ2-1; TRBD2 matches at 8 bases. The CDR3 totals 13 residues. The J segment lost 6 bases and the V segment lost 2 bases, leaving 0 bases of the junction unmatched. Germline V gene sequence: CDR1 MNHEY, CDR2 SVGAGI. DNA for the CDR3: TGTGCCAGCAGTTACGGACTAGCCAATGAGCAGTTCTTC. Its translation: CASSYGLANEQFF.

This rearrangement joins TRBV5-1 to TRBJ2-3; D is ambiguous. The V gene's germline CDR1 is SGHRS and CDR2 YFSETQ. V lost 0 bases and J lost 4, with 12 bases in between. The CDR3 runs 15 residues. CDR3 region: CASSLDLDGADTQYF. The CDR3 DNA is TGCGCCAGCAGCTTGGACCTCGACGGCGCAGATACGCAGTATTTT.

The chain recombines TRBV7-8 with TRBJ2-1; 9 nucleotides match TRBD2. Germline loops: CDR1 SGHVS, CDR2 FQNEAQ. J was trimmed by 9 bases and V by 4 bases; bases with no gene match: 1. The CDR3 totals 12 residues. CDR3 in DNA: TGTGCCAGCAGCTGGACTAGCGCTGAGCAGTTCTTC. This codes for CASSWTSAEQFF.

Remarks on this clone: At one of its ends the junction is not consistent with the germline gene, which may arise from a read error. The V and J genes are TRBV6-1 and TRBJ2-7; 8 nucleotides line up with TRBD1. The CDR3 length is 16 residues. The germline gives CDR1 MNHNS, CDR2 SASEGT. CDR3 region: CASSEALGDRTYGQYF. CDR3 sequence (DNA): TGTGCCAGCAGTGAAGCGCTTGGGGACAGGACCTACGGGCAGTACTTC.

The gene calls are TRBV5-1 and TRBJ1-1; the D gene is possibly TRBD1 (6 bases). The germline V gene encodes CDR1 SGHRS and CDR2 YFSETQ. The CDR3 is made up of 15 amino acids. Deletions cut 1 base from V and 1 base from J, with 11 bases between. Here the CDR3 reads CASSLIGGSNTEAFF. Written as DNA, the CDR3 is TGCGCCAGCAGCTTGATAGGGGGATCGAACACTGAAGCTTTCTTT.

J is TRBJ2-5 and V is TRBV6-6; TRBD1 is a possible D gene (5 bases). Germline CDR1 is MNHNY and CDR2 is SVGAGI (reference sequence). The V end was cut by 0 bases, the J end by 2 bases, with 7 bases between. This CDR3 has 14 amino acids. CDR3 sequence (DNA): TGTGCCAGCAGTTACTCGCCAGGGCAAGAGACCCAGTACTTC. It specifies CASSYSPGQETQYF.

V usage is TRBV30 and J usage is TRBJ2-3; TRBD2 matches at 9 bases. Germline CDR1 GTSNPN, CDR2 SVGIG (reference sequence). V lost 3 bases and J lost 4; bases outside the gene matches: 5. This CDR3 contains 14 residues. The CDR3 region is CAWSRAGGADTQYF. The CDR3 DNA reads as TGTGCCTGGAGCAGGGCGGGGGGGGCAGATACGCAGTATTTT.

The V call is TRBV25-1, the J call TRBJ2-7; TRBD1 is a possible D gene (5 bases). CDR1 and CDR2 (germline): MGHDK, SYGVNS. This CDR3 is 13 amino acids long. The V and J ends lost 4 bases and 4 bases respectively, with 11 bases between them. CDR3 nucleotide sequence: TGTGCCAGCAGTGGAGTACAGGAGTACGAGCAGTACTTC. Encoded protein: CASSGVQEYEQYF.

The chain joins TRBV7-3 to TRBJ1-5; unclear D gene. The CDR3 contains 13 residues. CDR1 is SGHTA and CDR2 is FQGTGA in the germline V gene. With 5 bases removed from V and 4 bases from J, the gap between germline ends came to 9 bases. The CDR3 protein is CASSPDGNQPQHF. The CDR3 bases are TGTGCCAGCAGCCCCGACGGTAATCAGCCCCAGCATTTT.

The chain links TRBV19 to TRBJ2-7; D gene unclear. V lost 5 bases to trimming and J lost 0 bases, with 11 bases between them. Germline V lookup: CDR1 LNHDA, CDR2 SQIVND (reference sequence). The CDR3 length is 14 residues. The CDR3 DNA reads as TGTGCCAGTAGTCCTGATCCTAGCTCCTACGAGCAGTACTTC. It codes for CASSPDPSSYEQYF.